Each of the 27 T cell receptor beta chains below was sequenced from the same sample in a study of Graves' ophthalmopathy and Graves' hyperthyroidism (dated by TCRdb to the late 2010s). Sequenced on an Illumina HiSeq 2000. TCR beta CDR3 regions were amplified from RNA transcripts for repertoire sequencing. The first round was an RT-PCR using HTBI primers with the Qiagen OneStep RT-PCR kit, and this first round was followed by a second-round multiplex PCR, then size selection and purification. TCRdb reworked the public reads: Q25 trimming with fastp, MiXCR clone assembly, productive beta chains retained. Duplicate CDR3 protein sequences are folded into a single record with the most common DNA and genes. The sample table lists about 1.2 million distinct CDR3 sequences, around a third of them with a count of one. The ten most abundant clones make up 8.5% to 14% of the sample. Sequencing used peripheral blood or thyroid tissue (not recorded which). The receptors shown here come from an adult man with Graves' hyperthyroidism.

This clonotype came up once. It may be a read error: a sequence one base away is much more abundant. For the CDR3, the DNA is TGCAGTGCTAGAGTTGCGGGTCGCGACGGTAGAACTGGAAACACCATATATTTT. Translation: CSARVAGRDGRTGNTIYF. The chain uses TRBV20-1 and TRBJ1-3; D uncertain. Germline V CDR1 and CDR2: DFQATT, SNEGSKA (reference sequence). The CDR3 covers 18 residues. Trimming took 1 base from V and 2 from J, leaving 21 bases between them.

The chain has TRBV20-1 and TRBJ2-2; no reliable D call. This CDR3 is 15 amino acids long. CDR1 is DFQATT and CDR2 is SNEGSKA in the germline V gene (reference sequence). The V end lost 0 bases, the J end lost 1 base, and 9 bases lay between the germline ends. CDR3 sequence: CSARDVGRNTGELFF. The CDR3 coding sequence is TGCAGTGCTAGAGATGTAGGCAGGAACACCGGGGAGCTGTTTTTT.

The V gene is TRBV11-2, the J gene TRBJ1-2; D not certain. The germline V gene has CDR1 SGHAT and CDR2 FQNNGV. The CDR3 is 13 amino acids. The ends were cut back, 2 bases at V and 8 bases at J, with 12 bases in the middle. The CDR3 DNA sequence: TGTGCCAGCAGCTTAATCTTGCGCGGCGGCTACACCTTC. Translation: CASSLILRGGYTF. The whole variable domain, filled in from reference TRBV11-2 and TRBJ1-2, reads EAGVAQSPRYKIIEKRQSVAFWCNPISGHATLYWYQQILGQGPKLLIQFQNNGVVDDSQLPKDRFSAERLKGVDSTLKIQPAKLEDSAVYLCASSLILRGGYTFGSGTRLTVV.

The rearrangement joins TRBV2 to TRBJ2-1; 7 nucleotides line up with TRBD2. Germline CDR1 is SNHLY and CDR2 is FYNNEI. Trimming took 8 bases from V and 4 from J; bases not matched to a gene: 2. CDR3 length equals 12 residues. The CDR3 sequence: CASGGEYNEQFF. In nucleotides, the CDR3 is TGTGCCAGCGGGGGGGAATACAATGAGCAGTTCTTC.

This clonotype was observed at least ten times. V gene TRBV10-2 combines with J gene TRBJ1-1; no firm D call. Per the germline V gene, CDR1 is WSHSY and CDR2 is SAAADI. The CDR3 sequence is 16 residues long. V was trimmed by 3 bases and J by 0 bases, leaving 14 bases between them. The CDR3 is CASSEYRTVVNTEAFF. As DNA, the CDR3 is TGCGCCAGCAGTGAATATCGGACTGTTGTGAACACTGAAGCTTTCTTT.

The chain uses TRBV10-3 and TRBJ2-7; maybe TRBD2 (6 bases). The germline gives CDR1 ENHRY, CDR2 SYGVKD. V was cut by 4 bases and J by 6 bases, with 10 bases left in between. CDR3 length equals 12 residues. This CDR3 is CAISGLGGEQYF. In DNA form, the CDR3 reads TGTGCCATCAGTGGCCTGGGGGGCGAGCAGTACTTC.

This clonotype appeared a few times. V and J are TRBV12-3 or TRBV12-4 and TRBJ1-1; 9 bases fit TRBD1. V shed 7 bases and J 6 bases; nucleotides not matched to a gene: 6. The CDR3 sequence is 13 residues long. The CDR3 region has the DNA TGTGCCAGCAATACAGGGGGCTCGGCTGAAGCTTTCTTT. Its protein product is CASNTGGSAEAFF.

This clonotype has ten or more counts. The chain has TRBV7-8 and TRBJ2-6; D is undetermined. The V gene's germline CDR1 is SGHVS and CDR2 FQNEAQ. The CDR3 totals 14 residues. Trimming shortened V by 5 bases and J by 4 bases, and 9 bases separated the two germline ends. In DNA form, the CDR3 reads TGTGCCAGCAGCATATACGACGGGGCCAACGTCCTGACTTTC. This sequence encodes CASSIYDGANVLTF.

V is TRBV7-9 and J is TRBJ2-3; D might be TRBD1 or TRBD2, each matching 5 bases. Trimming pared 11 bases from V and 4 bases from J, leaving 28 bases between. This CDR3 has 17 amino acids. The V gene's germline CDR1 is SEHNR and CDR2 FQNEAQ (reference sequence). CDR3 in DNA: TGTGCCTGCGACCCGAACCCACCCCGGGGACCCCCAGATACGCAGTATTTT. This sequence encodes CACDPNPPRGPPDTQYF. Combining the CDR3 with reference TRBV7-9 and TRBJ2-3 gives the whole variable domain DTGVSQNPRHKITKRGQNVTFRCDPISEHNRLYWYRQTLGQGPEFLTYFQNEAQLEKSRLLSDRFSAERPKGSFSTLEIQRTEQGDSAMYLCACDPNPPRGPPDTQYFGPGTRLTVL.

The rearrangement links TRBV15 to TRBJ1-4; D is possibly TRBD1 (6 bases). V was shortened by 2 bases and J by 3 bases, with 7 bases between the two germline ends. This CDR3 is 14 amino acids long. Germline-derived CDR1 and CDR2 are LNHNV and YYDKDF (reference sequence). The CDR3 DNA reads as TGTGCCACCAGCAGACAGGGGTCTAATGAAAAACTGTTTTTT. Protein sequence: CATSRQGSNEKLFF.

This clonotype was observed many times. CDR3 sequence reads: CASSEFPVDGYTF. The CDR3 DNA reads as TGCGCCAGCAGTGAGTTTCCAGTTGACGGCTACACCTTC. The rearrangement links TRBV10-2 to TRBJ1-2; no reliable D call. The CDR3 runs to 13 residues. CDR1 is WSHSY, CDR2 SAAADI, per germline. V lost 1 base to trimming and J lost 8 bases, with 11 bases between them.

The chain recombines TRBV5-6 with TRBJ1-2, with 10 positions matching TRBD1. CDR1 and CDR2 from the germline V gene are SGHDT and YYEEEE. V trimming: 1 base; J trimming: 2 bases; junction bases outside the gene matches: 5. CDR3 length equals 16 residues. The CDR3: CASSLTTGGLNYGYTF. CDR3 sequence (DNA): TGTGCCAGCAGCTTGACGACAGGGGGCCTAAACTATGGCTACACCTTC.

This clonotype was seen a single time. This chain uses TRBV10-3 with TRBJ1-2; D not resolved. Germline V gene data show CDR1 as ENHRY and CDR2 as SYGVKD. This CDR3 region has 13 residues. Trimming stripped 3 bases from V and 7 bases from J, with 12 bases between. The CDR3, as DNA: TGTGCCATCAGTGATTCACGGGTCGCTGGCTACACCTTC. Its protein is CAISDSRVAGYTF.

The table lists this clonotype with many counts. The chain recombines TRBV19 with TRBJ1-1; D unclear. CDR1 is LNHDA, CDR2 SQIVND, per germline (reference sequence). With 3 bases removed from V and 1 base from J, the gap between germline ends came to 9 bases. The CDR3 runs to 14 residues. In DNA form, the CDR3 reads TGTGCCAGTAGTATTACAGCCAAGAACACTGAAGCTTTCTTT. It yields the protein CASSITAKNTEAFF.

Ten or more counts support this clonotype. This chain joins TRBV7-8 and TRBJ2-7, with no clear D. CDR3 length: 13 residues. From germline, CDR1 is SGHVS and CDR2 FQNEAQ. V lost 1 base and J lost 6, with 10 bases in between. This chain's CDR3 is CASSLGPLGEQYF. The CDR3 DNA follows: TGTGCCAGCAGCTTAGGGCCCCTGGGCGAGCAGTACTTC.

V gene TRBV6-2 or TRBV6-3 combines with J gene TRBJ1-5, with 7 nucleotides matching TRBD1. Germline CDR1 is MNHEY and CDR2 is SVGEGT. The J segment lost 4 bases and the V segment lost 2 bases, leaving 5 bases of the junction unmatched. The CDR3 length is 15 residues. As DNA, the CDR3 is TGTGCCAGCAGTTACCCGACAGGGAGGAATCAGCCCCAGCATTTT. This encodes CASSYPTGRNQPQHF.

This chain links TRBV19 with TRBJ1-2; D is undetermined. The V end lost 7 bases, the J end lost 4 bases, and 16 bases lay between the germline ends. CDR1 LNHDA and CDR2 SQIVND come from the germline V gene (reference sequence). The CDR3 contains 14 residues. CDR3 region: CASNRALGSYGYTF. CDR3 bases: TGTGCCAGTAACCGGGCCCTTGGGAGCTATGGCTACACCTTC.

Remarks on this clonotype: Mismatch with germline at one junction end may stem from a read error. The V call is TRBV9, the J call TRBJ2-5, with D possibly TRBD1 on 6 matching bases. The CDR3 spans 18 residues. Germline CDR1 is SGDLS and CDR2 is YYNGEE. The CDR3 protein is CASSVATRGTDHQGTQYF. The CDR3 DNA follows: TGTGCCAGCAGCGTAGCTACTAGGGGGACGGATCACCAAGGGACCCAGTACTTC.

This CDR3 reads CASGYGTGGTGELFF. The CDR3 bases are TGTGCCAGCGGTTACGGGACAGGGGGAACCGGGGAGCTGTTTTTT. The V gene is TRBV12-3 or TRBV12-4, the J gene TRBJ2-2; 11 nucleotides match TRBD1. V shed 8 bases and J 5 bases; nucleotides not matched to a gene: 7. There are 15 residues in the CDR3.

The gene calls are TRBV6-5 and TRBJ2-5; 7 positions agree with TRBD1. From germline, CDR1 is MNHEY and CDR2 SVGAGI. This CDR3 is 14 amino acids long. The V gene end was trimmed by 6 bases and the J gene end by 1 base; junction bases not matched to a gene: 5. This CDR3 reads CASRTWDSQETQYF. The CDR3 bases are TGTGCCAGCAGGACCTGGGACAGCCAAGAGACCCAGTACTTC.

This clonotype was picked up a small number of times. The chain joins TRBV28 to TRBJ1-5; D is ambiguous. Trimming pared 3 bases from V and 7 bases from J, leaving 13 bases between. The CDR3 length is 14 residues. Per the germline V gene, CDR1 is MDHEN and CDR2 is SYDVKM. Written as DNA, the CDR3 is TGTGCCAGCAGTTTCGGGGAAGCATGGCAGCCCCAGCATTTT. As protein: CASSFGEAWQPQHF.

The genes are TRBV7-9 and TRBJ1-1; D perhaps matches TRBD1 (5 bases). Germline V CDR1 and CDR2: SEHNR, FQNEAQ (reference sequence). CDR3 length: 13 residues. Trimming stripped 4 bases from V and 11 bases from J, with 17 bases between. The CDR3 DNA follows: TGTGCCAGCAGCTGGTGGGGGTCTCGCTCCGCTTTCTTT. Protein sequence: CASSWWGSRSAFF.

This clonotype was seen more than once but under ten times. The chain joins TRBV6-1 to TRBJ1-2; 7 bases align to TRBD1. Germline lookup yields CDR1 MNHNS and CDR2 SASEGT. The CDR3 is 14 amino acids. V gave up 7 bases and J gave up 4 bases; unmatched junction bases: 9. The CDR3 nucleotides are TGTGCCAGCAATCCAGGGGGACACTCCTATGGCTACACCTTC. Protein product: CASNPGGHSYGYTF.

This clonotype occurred a few times. The rearrangement uses TRBV28 and TRBJ2-7, with TRBD1 matching 8 bases. The CDR3 runs 14 residues. V trimming: 7 bases; J trimming: 2 bases; junction bases outside the gene matches: 7. The V gene's germline CDR1 is MDHEN and CDR2 SYDVKM. The CDR3 here is CASTVTGATYEQYF. The DNA of the CDR3 is TGTGCCAGCACCGTGACAGGGGCCACCTACGAGCAGTACTTC.

V is TRBV10-3 and J is TRBJ2-7; TRBD2 is a possible D gene (6 bases). The CDR3 contains 13 residues. V was pared by 9 bases and J by 5 bases, with 17 bases between. Germline-derived CDR1 and CDR2 are ENHRY and SYGVKD. Here the CDR3 reads CAIRDVGGNEQYF. The CDR3 nucleotides read TGTGCCATAAGGGACGTCGGAGGGAACGAGCAGTACTTC.

This clonotype was picked up many times. The chain links TRBV15 to TRBJ2-5, with no clear D. The CDR3 totals 13 residues. With 6 bases removed from V and 3 bases from J, the gap between germline ends came to 11 bases. Per germline, CDR1 LNHNV and CDR2 YYDKDF (reference sequence). The CDR3 DNA follows: TGTGCCACCAGTGGTGGGCAGAAAGAGACCCAGTACTTC. Its translation is CATSGGQKETQYF.

This clonotype was counted a few times. The rearrangement joins TRBV6-2 or TRBV6-3 to TRBJ1-1; 7 bases are shared with TRBD1. In germline, CDR1 is MNHEY, CDR2 SVGEGT. The CDR3 runs 15 residues. V lost 9 bases to trimming and J lost 0 bases; unmatched junction nucleotides: 10. The CDR3 region is CARRDRVPLNTEAFF. The CDR3 DNA is TGTGCCAGAAGAGACAGGGTGCCACTGAACACTGAAGCTTTCTTT.